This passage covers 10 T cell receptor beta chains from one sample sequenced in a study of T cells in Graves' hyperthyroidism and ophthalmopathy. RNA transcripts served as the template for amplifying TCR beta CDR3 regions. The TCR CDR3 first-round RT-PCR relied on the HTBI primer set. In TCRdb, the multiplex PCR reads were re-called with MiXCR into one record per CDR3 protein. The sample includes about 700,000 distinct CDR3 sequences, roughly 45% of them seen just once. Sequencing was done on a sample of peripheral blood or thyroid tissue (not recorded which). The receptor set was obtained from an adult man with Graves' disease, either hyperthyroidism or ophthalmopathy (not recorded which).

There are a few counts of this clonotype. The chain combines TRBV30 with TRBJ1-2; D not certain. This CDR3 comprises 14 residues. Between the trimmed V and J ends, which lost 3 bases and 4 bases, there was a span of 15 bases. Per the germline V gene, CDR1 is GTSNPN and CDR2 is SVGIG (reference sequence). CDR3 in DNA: TGTGCCTGGAGACAGATAACGAACCTCTATGGCTACACCTTC. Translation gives CAWRQITNLYGYTF.

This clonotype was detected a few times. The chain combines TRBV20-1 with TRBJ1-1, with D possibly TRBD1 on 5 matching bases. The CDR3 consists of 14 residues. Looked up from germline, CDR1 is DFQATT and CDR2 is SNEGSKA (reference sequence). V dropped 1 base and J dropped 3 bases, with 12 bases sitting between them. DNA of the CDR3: TGCAGTGCTAGAGCTCCAGGGTTGGACACTGAAGCTTTCTTT. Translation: CSARAPGLDTEAFF.

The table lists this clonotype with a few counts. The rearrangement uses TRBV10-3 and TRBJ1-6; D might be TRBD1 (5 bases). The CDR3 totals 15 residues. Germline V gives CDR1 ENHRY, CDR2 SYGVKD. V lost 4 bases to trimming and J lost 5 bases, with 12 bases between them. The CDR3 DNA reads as TGTGCCATCAGTGGTCTAAAGGGGAATAATTCACCCCTCCACTTT. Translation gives CAISGLKGNNSPLHF.

The CDR3 reads CASSGNSVNSYEQYF. The CDR3 DNA reads as TGTGCCAGCAGCGGTAATTCGGTTAATTCCTACGAGCAGTACTTC. The chain links TRBV11-2 to TRBJ2-7, with no clear D. Germline CDR1 SGHAT, CDR2 FQNNGV. The CDR3 is made up of 15 amino acids. The V gene lost 5 bases and the J gene lost 1 base, with 15 bases spanning the gap. Looking up the rest from reference TRBV11-2 and TRBJ2-7 gives the full variable domain: EAGVAQSPRYKIIEKRQSVAFWCNPISGHATLYWYQQILGQGPKLLIQFQNNGVVDDSQLPKDRFSAERLKGVDSTLKIQPAKLEDSAVYLCASSGNSVNSYEQYFGPGTRLTVT.

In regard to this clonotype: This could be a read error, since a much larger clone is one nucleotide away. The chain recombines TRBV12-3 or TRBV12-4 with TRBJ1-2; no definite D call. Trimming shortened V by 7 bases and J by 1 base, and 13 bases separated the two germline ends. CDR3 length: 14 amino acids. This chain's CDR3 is CASTLSSSNYGYTF. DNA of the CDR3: TGTGCCAGCACCCTAAGCAGCAGTAACTATGGCTACACCTTC.

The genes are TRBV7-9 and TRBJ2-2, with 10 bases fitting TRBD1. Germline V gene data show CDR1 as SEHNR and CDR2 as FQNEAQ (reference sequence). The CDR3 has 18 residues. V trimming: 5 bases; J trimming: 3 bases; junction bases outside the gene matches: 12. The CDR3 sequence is CASSHRSGTGAHTGELFF. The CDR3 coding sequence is TGTGCCAGCAGCCACCGATCCGGGACAGGGGCCCACACCGGGGAGCTGTTTTTT. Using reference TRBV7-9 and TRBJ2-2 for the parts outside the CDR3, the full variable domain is DTGVSQNPRHKITKRGQNVTFRCDPISEHNRLYWYRQTLGQGPEFLTYFQNEAQLEKSRLLSDRFSAERPKGSFSTLEIQRTEQGDSAMYLCASSHRSGTGAHTGELFFGEGSRLTVL.

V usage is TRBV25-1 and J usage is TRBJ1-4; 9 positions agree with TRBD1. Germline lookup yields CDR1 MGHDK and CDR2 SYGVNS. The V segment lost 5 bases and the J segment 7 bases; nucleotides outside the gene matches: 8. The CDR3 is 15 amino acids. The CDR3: CASSQQGADTEKLFF. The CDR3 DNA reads TGTGCCAGCAGTCAACAGGGGGCTGACACTGAAAAACTGTTTTTT.

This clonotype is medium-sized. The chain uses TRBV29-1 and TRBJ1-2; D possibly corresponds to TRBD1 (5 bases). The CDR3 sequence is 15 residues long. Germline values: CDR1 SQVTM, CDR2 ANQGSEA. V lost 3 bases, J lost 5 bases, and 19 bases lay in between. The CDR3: CSVDPTGDGVYGYTF. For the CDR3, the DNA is TGCAGCGTTGACCCCACAGGAGACGGGGTATATGGCTACACCTTC.

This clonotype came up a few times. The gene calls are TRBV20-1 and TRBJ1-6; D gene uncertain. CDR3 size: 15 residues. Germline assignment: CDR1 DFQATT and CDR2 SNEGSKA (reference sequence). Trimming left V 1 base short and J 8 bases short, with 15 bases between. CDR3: CSARVVVGEDSPLHF. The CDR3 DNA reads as TGCAGTGCTAGAGTGGTAGTCGGTGAGGATTCACCCCTCCACTTT.

CDR3 nucleotides: TGCAGTGCTGGACAGGGGTTATCGAGCAATCAGCCCCAGCATTTT. Its protein is CSAGQGLSSNQPQHF. This chain uses TRBV20-1 with TRBJ1-5; TRBD1 matches at 9 bases. This CDR3 region has 15 residues. V shed 5 bases and J 1 base; nucleotides not matched to a gene: 6. Germline V gene sequence: CDR1 DFQATT, CDR2 SNEGSKA (reference sequence).